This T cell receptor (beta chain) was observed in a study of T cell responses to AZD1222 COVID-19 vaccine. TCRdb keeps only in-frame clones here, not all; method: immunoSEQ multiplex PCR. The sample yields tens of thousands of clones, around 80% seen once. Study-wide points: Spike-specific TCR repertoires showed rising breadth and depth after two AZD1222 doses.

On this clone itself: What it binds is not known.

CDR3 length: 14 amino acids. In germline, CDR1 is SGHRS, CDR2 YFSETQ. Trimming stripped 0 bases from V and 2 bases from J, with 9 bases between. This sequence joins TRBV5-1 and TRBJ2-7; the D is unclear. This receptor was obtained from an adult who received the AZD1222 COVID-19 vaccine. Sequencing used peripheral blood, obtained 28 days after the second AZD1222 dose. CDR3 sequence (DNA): TGCGCCAGCAGCTTGGTTCGTTCCACCTACGAGCAGTACTTC. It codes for CASSLVRSTYEQYF.